This T cell receptor beta chain came from a study of control samples from healthy donors and cancer patients. Sequenced by immunoSEQ multiplex PCR; TCRdb stores in-frame clones only, minus some. The table records approximately 170,000 clones, 91% of them present only once. The CDR3 is 15 amino acids. Trimming at V came to 4 bases and at J to 4 bases, leaving 7 bases not matched to a gene. Germline V gene lookup returns CDR1 SGHRS and CDR2 YFSETQ. This TCR was recovered from a woman in her 30s in good health. Sequencing was performed on blood. The gene calls are TRBV5-1 and TRBJ2-3; 9 nucleotides match TRBD1. CDR3 amino acids: CASSPTGGAADTQYF. CDR3 nucleotide sequence: TGCGCCAGCAGCCCTACAGGGGGCGCCGCAGATACGCAGTATTTT.